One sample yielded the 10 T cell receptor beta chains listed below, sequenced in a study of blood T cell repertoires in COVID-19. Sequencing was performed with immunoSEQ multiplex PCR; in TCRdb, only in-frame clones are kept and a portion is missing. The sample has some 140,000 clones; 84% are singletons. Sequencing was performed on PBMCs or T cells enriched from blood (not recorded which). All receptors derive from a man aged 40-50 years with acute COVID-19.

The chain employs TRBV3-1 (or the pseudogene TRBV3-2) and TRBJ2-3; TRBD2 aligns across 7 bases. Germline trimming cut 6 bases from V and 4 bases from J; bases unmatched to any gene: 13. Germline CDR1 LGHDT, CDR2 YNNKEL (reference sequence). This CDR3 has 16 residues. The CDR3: CASRLEAGSRPDTQYF. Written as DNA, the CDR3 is TGTGCCAGCAGGCTAGAAGCGGGGAGTCGCCCAGATACGCAGTATTTT.

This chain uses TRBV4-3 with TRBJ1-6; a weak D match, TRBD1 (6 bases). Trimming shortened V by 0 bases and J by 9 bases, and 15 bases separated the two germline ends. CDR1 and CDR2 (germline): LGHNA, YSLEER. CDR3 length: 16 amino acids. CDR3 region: CASSQDLRPGASPLHF. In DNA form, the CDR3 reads TGCGCCAGCAGCCAAGACCTTAGACCAGGGGCTTCACCCCTCCACTTT.

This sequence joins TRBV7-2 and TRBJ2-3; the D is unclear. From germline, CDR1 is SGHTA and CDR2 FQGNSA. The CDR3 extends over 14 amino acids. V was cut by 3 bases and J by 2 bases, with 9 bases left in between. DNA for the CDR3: TGTGCCAGCAGCTTGGGCCAGGACACAGATACGCAGTATTTT. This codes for CASSLGQDTDTQYF.

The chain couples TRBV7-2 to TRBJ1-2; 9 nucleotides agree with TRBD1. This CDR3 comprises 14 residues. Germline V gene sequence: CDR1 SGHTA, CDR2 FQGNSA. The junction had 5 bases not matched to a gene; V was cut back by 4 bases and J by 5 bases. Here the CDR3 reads CASSSRQGVYGYTF. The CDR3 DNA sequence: TGTGCCAGCAGCTCACGACAGGGGGTGTATGGCTACACCTTC.

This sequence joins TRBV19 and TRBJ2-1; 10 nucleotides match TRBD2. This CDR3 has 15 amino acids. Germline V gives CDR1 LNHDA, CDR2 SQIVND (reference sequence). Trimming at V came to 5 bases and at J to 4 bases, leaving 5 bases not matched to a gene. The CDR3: CASSRTSGSYNEQFF. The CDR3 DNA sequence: TGTGCCAGTAGTCGGACTAGCGGCTCTTACAATGAGCAGTTCTTC.

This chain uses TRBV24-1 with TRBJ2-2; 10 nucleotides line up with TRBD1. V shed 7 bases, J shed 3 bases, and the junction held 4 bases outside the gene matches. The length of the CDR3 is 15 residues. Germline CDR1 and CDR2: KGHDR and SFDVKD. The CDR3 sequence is CATRPGQGYTGELFF. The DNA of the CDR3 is TGTGCCACCAGACCGGGACAGGGGTACACCGGGGAGCTGTTTTTT.

The CDR3 DNA reads as TGTGCCACCATTCCGCAGAACTATGGCTACACCTTC. Protein: CATIPQNYGYTF. The V call is TRBV24-1, the J call TRBJ1-2; D ambiguous. CDR3 length: 12 amino acids. The germline V gene has CDR1 KGHDR and CDR2 SFDVKD. Between the trimmed V and J ends, which lost 8 bases and 2 bases, there was a span of 8 bases.

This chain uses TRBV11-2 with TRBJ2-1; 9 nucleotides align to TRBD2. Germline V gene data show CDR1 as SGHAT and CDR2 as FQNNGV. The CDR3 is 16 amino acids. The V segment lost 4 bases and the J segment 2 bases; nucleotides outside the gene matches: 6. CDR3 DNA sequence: TGTGCCAGCAGCTCTCAAAGCGGGAGGCCCTACAATGAGCAGTTCTTC. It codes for CASSSQSGRPYNEQFF.

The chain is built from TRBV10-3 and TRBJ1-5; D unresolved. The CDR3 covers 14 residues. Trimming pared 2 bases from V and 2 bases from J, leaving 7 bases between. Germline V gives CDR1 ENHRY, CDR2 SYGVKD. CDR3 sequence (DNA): TGTGCCATCAGTGAGAACAGTCGCAATCAGCCCCAGCATTTT. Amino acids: CAISENSRNQPQHF.

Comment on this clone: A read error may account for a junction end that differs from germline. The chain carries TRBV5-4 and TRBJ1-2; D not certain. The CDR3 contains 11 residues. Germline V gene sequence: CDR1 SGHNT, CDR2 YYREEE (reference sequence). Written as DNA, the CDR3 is TGTGCCAGCAGCTTGAGTGAGGACTCAGCTTTC. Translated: CASSLSEDSAF.